Listed below are T cell receptor beta chains from one sample, sequenced in a study of identical twins. TCRdb reprocessed the 5' RACE reads via MiXCR and lists one record per CDR3 protein. Here the sample spans under 250,000 distinct CDR3 sequences, about 7.5% being singletons. These data were also filed under a second study, of yellow fever vaccine responses in identical twins.

The sequenced sample consisted of memory (CD45RO+) T cells sorted from blood. The receptors come from a woman aged 18-29 years in good health. CDR3s include the opening cysteine and the closing phenylalanine or tryptophan. D genes are given only for firm matches. For some rows the clone size is stated as once, few or many, or as a class when expanded; others skip it.

clone size,J gene,D gene,V gene,CDR3 DNA,CDR3 protein
many,TRBJ2-7,TRBD2,TRBV20-1,TGCAGTGCTAGAGCTAGCGGGGGGTTTTACGAGCAGTACTTC,CSARASGGFYEQYF
.,TRBJ1-6,.,TRBV9,TGTGCCAGCAGCGTAGAGGGGACCTATAATTCACCCCTCCACTTT,CASSVEGTYNSPLHF
.,TRBJ2-2,.,TRBV6-4,TGTGCCAGCAGTGCGGCGGTCGGGGAGCTGTTTTTT,CASSAAVGELFF
many,TRBJ2-5,TRBD1,TRBV7-2,TGTGCCAGCAGCTCGGGACAGAAAGAGACCCAGTACTTC,CASSSGQKETQYF
few,TRBJ2-3,.,TRBV11-2,TGTGCCAGCAGCTTAGATCGTCTAGCGCGTGTTACGCAGTATTTT,CASSLDRLARVTQYF
few,TRBJ1-6,TRBD1,TRBV6-1,TGTGCCAGCAGAACCGGGACAGGGGTATCATCACCCCTCCACTTT,CASRTGTGVSSPLHF
few,TRBJ2-3,.,TRBV20-1,TGCAGTGCTGCTTTACTTGGGTCAGATACGCAGTATTTT,CSAALLGSDTQYF
.,TRBJ2-7,.,TRBV20-1,TGCAGTGCTAGAGGTGGTTTCAACGAGCAGTACTTC,CSARGGFNEQYF
.,TRBJ2-5,.,TRBV20-1,TGCAGTGCTAGACACGGGGAGACCCAGTACTTC,CSARHGETQYF
few,TRBJ2-7,.,TRBV15,TGTGCCACCAGCAGAACCATCTCCTTGTTCTACGAGCAGTACTTC,CATSRTISLFYEQYF
few,TRBJ2-3,TRBD1,TRBV11-1,TGTGCCAGCAGCTCAAGCGTTGTCGGCGACAGGGGGCGCATGTGGTGGTATTTT,CASSSSVVGDRGRMWWYF
.,TRBJ2-1,TRBD1,TRBV5-1,TGCGCCAGCAGCACCGGGACAGGGGGTTTGGATGAGCAGTTCTTC,CASSTGTGGLDEQFF
many,TRBJ1-1,.,TRBV5-6,TGTGCCAGCAGCTTGGTAACGGGCGAGAAAGCTTTCTTT,CASSLVTGEKAFF
many,TRBJ2-5,.,TRBV20-1,TGCAGTGCTGACATTGGTTGGAGGGGGCAAGAGACCCAGTACTTC,CSADIGWRGQETQYF
many,TRBJ1-5,.,TRBV20-1,TGCAGTGCTAGGGGATCTTCCAGCAATCAGCCCCAGCATTTT,CSARGSSSNQPQHF
many,TRBJ2-7,.,TRBV2,TGTGCCAGCAGTGGAAATACCTACGAGCAGTACTTC,CASSGNTYEQYF
many,TRBJ2-7,.,TRBV5-6,TGTGCCAGCAGCTTGGAACAGTACGACGAGCAGTACTTC,CASSLEQYDEQYF
many,TRBJ2-3,.,TRBV9,TGTGCCAGCAGCGTAGGCCCCCCAGATACGCAGTATTTT,CASSVGPPDTQYF
many,TRBJ1-1,.,TRBV24-1,TGTGCCACCAGTGATGGGGACGGAGGGTTGGCTGAAGCTTTCTTT,CATSDGDGGLAEAFF
many,TRBJ2-3,.,TRBV7-2,TGTGCCAGCAGCTTAGTGGGGACGGATATCACAGATACGCAGTATTTT,CASSLVGTDITDTQYF
.,TRBJ1-2,.,TRBV29-1,TGCAGCGATGGAAAGGGTTACGGCTATGGCTACACCTTC,CSDGKGYGYGYTF
few,TRBJ2-7,.,TRBV11-2,TGTGCCAGCAGCCGCCCTGGGGACTCCTACGAGCAGTACTTC,CASSRPGDSYEQYF
many,TRBJ2-1,.,TRBV12-3/TRBV12-4,TGTGCCAGCAGTTTAGTACAGGGGAGGAGCAATGAGCAGTTCTTC,CASSLVQGRSNEQFF
.,TRBJ2-4,TRBD2,TRBV28,TGTGCCAGCAGTGCCGGGGGGATAGCCAAAAACATTCAGTACTTC,CASSAGGIAKNIQYF